This TCR beta chain was sequenced in a study of OX40 agonist ivuxolimab in advanced cancers. Study details: Under the entry rules, prior anti-PD-1, anti-PD-L1 or anti-CTLA-4 therapy was allowed, and 40% had some. Among those treated, three patients had partial responses, one with hepatocellular carcinoma and two with cutaneous melanoma.

Concerning this clone itself: What it binds is not known.

Measured with immunoSEQ multiplex PCR; TCRdb has only the in-frame clones, and not every one. The data show tens of thousands of clones, with roughly 78% seen just once and 11% held by the top ten. Study findings and constraints: There were, on average, more expanded clones in CD8+ T cells than in CD4+.

This CDR3 comprises 16 residues. The germline CDR1 and CDR2 sequences are MGHRA and YSYEKL. Trimming left V 1 base short and J 2 bases short, with 14 bases between. The TCR comes from an adult with an advanced solid tumor such as melanoma, head and neck, liver or kidney cancer. J is TRBJ1-1 and V is TRBV4-1; D uncertain. This specimen was CD4+ or CD8+ T cells sorted from blood, taken in a trial of the OX40 agonist ivuxolimab. The CDR3 spells CASSQVGQKVNTEAFF. The DNA of the CDR3 is TGCGCCAGCAGCCAAGTTGGGCAGAAAGTCAACACTGAAGCTTTCTTT.